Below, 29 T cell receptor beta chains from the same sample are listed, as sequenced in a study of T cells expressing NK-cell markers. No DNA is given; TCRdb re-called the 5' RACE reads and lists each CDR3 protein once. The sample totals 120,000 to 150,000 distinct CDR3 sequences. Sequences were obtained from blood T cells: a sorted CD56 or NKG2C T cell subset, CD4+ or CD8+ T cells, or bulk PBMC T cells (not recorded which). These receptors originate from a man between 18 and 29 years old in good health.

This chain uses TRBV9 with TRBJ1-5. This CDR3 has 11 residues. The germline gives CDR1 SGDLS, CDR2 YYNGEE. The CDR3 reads CASGTDQPQHF.

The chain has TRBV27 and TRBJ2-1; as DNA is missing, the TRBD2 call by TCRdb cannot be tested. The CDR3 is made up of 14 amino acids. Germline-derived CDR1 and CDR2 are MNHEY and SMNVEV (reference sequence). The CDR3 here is CASSLVAGVGEQFF.

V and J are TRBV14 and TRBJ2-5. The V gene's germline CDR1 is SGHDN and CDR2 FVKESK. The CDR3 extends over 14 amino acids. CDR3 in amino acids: CASSHFMMEETQYF.

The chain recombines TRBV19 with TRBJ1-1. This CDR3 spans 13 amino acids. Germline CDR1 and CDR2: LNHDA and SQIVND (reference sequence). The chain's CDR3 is CASSSDTNTEAFF.

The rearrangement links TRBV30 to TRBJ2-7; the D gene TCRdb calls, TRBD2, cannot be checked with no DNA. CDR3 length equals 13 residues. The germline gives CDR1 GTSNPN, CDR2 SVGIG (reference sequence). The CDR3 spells CAWMQGTGYEQYF.

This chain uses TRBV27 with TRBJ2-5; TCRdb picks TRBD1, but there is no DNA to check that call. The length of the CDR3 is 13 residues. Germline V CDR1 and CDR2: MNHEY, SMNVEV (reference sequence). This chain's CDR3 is CASRATRGETQYF.

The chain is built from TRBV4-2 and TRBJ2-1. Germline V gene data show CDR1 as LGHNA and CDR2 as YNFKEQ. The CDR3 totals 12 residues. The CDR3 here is CASSQGRNEQFF.

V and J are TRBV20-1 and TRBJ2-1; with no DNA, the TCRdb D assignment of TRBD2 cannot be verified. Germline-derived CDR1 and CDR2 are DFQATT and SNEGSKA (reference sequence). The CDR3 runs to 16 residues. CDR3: CSARGLDGPFYNEQFF.

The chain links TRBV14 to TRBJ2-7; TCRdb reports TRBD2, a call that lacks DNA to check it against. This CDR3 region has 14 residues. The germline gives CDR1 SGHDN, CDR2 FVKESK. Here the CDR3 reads CASSLQGGSYEQYF.

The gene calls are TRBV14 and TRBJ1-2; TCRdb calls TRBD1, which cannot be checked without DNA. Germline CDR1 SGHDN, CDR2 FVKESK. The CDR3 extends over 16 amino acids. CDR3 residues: CASSQRQGALDYGYTF.

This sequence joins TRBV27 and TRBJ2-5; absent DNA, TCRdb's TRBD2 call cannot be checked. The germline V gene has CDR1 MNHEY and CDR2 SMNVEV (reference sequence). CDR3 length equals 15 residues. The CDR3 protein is CASSPLTSGSETQYF.

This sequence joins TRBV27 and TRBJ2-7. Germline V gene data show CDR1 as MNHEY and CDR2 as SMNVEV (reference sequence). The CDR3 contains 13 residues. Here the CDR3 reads CASSLSKSYEQYF.

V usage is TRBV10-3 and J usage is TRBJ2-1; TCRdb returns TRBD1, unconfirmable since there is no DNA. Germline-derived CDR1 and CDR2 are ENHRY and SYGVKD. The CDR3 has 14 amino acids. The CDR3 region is CAISDPGGVDEQFF.

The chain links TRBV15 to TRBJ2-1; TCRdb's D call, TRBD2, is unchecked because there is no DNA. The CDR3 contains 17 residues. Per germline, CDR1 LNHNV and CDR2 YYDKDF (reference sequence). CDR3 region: CATSDPGLAGESHEQFF.

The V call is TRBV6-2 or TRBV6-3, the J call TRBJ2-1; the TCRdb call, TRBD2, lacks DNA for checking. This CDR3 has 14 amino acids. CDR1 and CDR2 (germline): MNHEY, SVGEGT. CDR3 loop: CASSLTSGSAEQFF.

This CDR3 is CASSHRIGTSGSNEQFF. This chain joins TRBV12-3 or TRBV12-4 and TRBJ2-1; TCRdb's assignment of TRBD2 cannot be checked, as there is no DNA. This CDR3 is built from 17 residues.

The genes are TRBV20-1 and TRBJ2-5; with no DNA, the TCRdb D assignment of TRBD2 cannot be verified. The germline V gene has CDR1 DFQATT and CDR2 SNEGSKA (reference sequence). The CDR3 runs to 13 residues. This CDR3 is CSAREGFRATEYF.

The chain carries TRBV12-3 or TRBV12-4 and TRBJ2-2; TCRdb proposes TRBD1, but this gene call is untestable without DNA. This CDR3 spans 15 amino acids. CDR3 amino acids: CASSSPRDTIRELFF.

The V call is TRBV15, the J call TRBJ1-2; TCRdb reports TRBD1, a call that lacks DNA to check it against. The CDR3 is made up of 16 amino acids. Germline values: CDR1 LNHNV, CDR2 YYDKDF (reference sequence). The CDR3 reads CATSREGNRAVYGYTF.

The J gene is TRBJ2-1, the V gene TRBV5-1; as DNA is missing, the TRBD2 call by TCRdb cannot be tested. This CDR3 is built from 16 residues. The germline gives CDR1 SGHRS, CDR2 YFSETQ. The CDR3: CASVPGLAGVYNEQFF.

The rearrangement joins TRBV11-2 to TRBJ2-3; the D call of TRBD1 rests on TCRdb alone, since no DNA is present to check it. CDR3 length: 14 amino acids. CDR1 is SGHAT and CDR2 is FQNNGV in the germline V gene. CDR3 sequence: CASSLGQPTDTQYF.

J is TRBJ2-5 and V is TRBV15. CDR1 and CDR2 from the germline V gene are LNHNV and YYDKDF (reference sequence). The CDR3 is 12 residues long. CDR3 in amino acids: CATSPGQETQYF.

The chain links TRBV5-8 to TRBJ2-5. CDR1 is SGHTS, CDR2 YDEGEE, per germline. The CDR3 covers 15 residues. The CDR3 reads CASRLDRGWQETQYF.

This chain's CDR3 is CASSYAQGPDTQYF. This chain joins TRBV6-6 and TRBJ2-3; TCRdb outputs TRBD1, but without DNA this stays unchecked. The V gene's germline CDR1 is MNHNY and CDR2 SVGAGI (reference sequence). The CDR3 is made up of 14 amino acids.

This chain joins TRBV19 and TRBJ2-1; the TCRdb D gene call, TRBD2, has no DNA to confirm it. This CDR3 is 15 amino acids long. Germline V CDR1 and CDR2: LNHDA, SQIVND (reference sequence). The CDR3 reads CASSLSSGSYNEQFF.

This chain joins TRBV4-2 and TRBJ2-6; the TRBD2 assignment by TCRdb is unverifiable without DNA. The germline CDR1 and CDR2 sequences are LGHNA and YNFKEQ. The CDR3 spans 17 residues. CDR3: CASSQEKAGTGANVLTF.

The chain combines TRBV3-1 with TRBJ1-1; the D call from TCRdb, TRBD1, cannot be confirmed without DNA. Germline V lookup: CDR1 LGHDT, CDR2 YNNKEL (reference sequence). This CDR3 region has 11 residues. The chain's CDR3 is CASSQQGRAFF.

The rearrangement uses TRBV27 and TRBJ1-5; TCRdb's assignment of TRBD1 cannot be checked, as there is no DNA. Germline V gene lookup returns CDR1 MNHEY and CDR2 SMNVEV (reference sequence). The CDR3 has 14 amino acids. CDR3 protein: CASTPGGTDQPQHF.

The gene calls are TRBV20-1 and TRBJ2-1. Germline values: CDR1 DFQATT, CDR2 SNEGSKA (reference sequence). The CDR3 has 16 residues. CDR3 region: CSARDTIRSSYNEQFF.